This TCR beta chain was found in a study of blood T cells in healthy people across ages. Whenever a sample was processed, at least 7 million PBMCs were isolated. The total RNA that was extracted per sample amounted to at least 5.5 micrograms. The germline V gene encodes CDR1 SQVTM and CDR2 ANQGSEA. The CDR3 contains 12 residues. Primers used in a second PCR of about 7 to 12 cycles were a sample-barcoded 5' primer and a J-beta primer mix. TCRdb re-called the 5' RACE reads through MiXCR, storing one row per CDR3 protein. This table holds about 650,000 distinct CDR3 sequences, roughly half found once. This chain links TRBV29-1 with TRBJ2-5; D unclear. The last part of the DNA fits TRBJ2-1 better; the J call may be wrong. This TCR was sampled from a woman older than 75 in good health. The sequencing input was blood. DNA of the CDR3: TGCAGCGTCCTCGGCTCAGAAGAGACCCAGTTCTTC. Translation: CSVLGSEETQFF.